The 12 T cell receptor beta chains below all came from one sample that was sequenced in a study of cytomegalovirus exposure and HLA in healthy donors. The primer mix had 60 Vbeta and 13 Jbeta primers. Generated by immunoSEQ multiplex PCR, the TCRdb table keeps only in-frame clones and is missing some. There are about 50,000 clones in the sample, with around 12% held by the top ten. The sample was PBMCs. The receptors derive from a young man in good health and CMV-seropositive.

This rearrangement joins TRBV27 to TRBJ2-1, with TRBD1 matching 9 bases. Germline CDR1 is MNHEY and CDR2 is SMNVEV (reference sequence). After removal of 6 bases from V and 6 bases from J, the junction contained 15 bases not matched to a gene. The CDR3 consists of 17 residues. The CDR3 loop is CASRMVPGTGFLNEQFF. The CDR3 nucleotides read TGTGCCAGCAGGATGGTGCCCGGGACAGGGTTTCTCAATGAGCAGTTCTTC.

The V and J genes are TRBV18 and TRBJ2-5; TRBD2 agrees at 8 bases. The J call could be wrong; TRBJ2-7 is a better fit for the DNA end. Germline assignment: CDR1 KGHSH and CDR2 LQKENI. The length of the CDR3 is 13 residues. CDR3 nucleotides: TGTGCCAGCTCACGCGGGAGGCCCAACGAGCAGTACTTC. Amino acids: CASSRGRPNEQYF.

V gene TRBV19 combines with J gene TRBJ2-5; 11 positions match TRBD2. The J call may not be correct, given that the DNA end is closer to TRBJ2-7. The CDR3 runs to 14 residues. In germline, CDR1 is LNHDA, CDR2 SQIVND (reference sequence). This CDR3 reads CASSFSGRAYEQYF. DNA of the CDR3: TGTGCCAGTAGTTTTAGCGGGAGGGCCTACGAGCAGTACTTC.

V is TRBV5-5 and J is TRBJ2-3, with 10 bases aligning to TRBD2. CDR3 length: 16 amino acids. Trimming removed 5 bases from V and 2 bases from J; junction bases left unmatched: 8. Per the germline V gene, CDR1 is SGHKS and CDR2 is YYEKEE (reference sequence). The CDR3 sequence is CASRGVAGGVTDTQYF. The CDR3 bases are TGTGCCAGCAGAGGGGTAGCGGGGGGTGTCACAGATACGCAGTATTTT.

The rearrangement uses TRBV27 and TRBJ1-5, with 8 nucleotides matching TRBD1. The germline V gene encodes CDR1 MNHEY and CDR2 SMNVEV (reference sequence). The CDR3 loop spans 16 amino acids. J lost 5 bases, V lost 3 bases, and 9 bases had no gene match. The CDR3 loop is CASSLGGQGRYQPQHF. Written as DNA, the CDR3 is TGTGCCAGCAGTTTGGGTGGACAGGGAAGGTATCAGCCCCAGCATTTT.

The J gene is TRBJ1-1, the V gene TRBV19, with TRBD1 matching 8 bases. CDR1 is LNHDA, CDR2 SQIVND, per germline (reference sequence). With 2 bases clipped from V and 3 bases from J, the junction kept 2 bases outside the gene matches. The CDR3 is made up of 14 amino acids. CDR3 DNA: TGTGCCAGTAGTATAATGACAGGGGACACTGAAGCTTTCTTT. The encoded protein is CASSIMTGDTEAFF.

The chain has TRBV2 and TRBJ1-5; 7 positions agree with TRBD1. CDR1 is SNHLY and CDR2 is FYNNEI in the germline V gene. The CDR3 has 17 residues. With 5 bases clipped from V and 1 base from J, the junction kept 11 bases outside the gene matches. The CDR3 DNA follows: TGTGCCAGCAGTCAGAGACTTGACAGGGAAAGCAATCAGCCCCAGCATTTT. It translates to CASSQRLDRESNQPQHF.

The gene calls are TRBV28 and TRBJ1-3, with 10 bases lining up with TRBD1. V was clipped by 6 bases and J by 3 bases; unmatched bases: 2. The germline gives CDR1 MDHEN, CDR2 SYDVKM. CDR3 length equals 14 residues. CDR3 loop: CASSRDRGGNTIYF. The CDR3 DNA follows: TGTGCCAGCAGCCGGGACAGGGGTGGAAACACCATATATTTT.

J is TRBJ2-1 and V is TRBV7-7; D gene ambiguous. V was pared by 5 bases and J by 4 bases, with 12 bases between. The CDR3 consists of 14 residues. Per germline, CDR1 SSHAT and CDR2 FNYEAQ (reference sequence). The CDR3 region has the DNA TGTGCCAGCAGCGTGTCGCCGGTTTACAATGAGCAGTTCTTC. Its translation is CASSVSPVYNEQFF.

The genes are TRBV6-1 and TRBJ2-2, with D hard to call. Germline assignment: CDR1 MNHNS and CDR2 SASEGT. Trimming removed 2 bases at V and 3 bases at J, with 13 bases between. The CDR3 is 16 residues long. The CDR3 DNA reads TGTGCCAGCAGTGAAAGCGCTACCTGGGACACCGGGGAGCTGTTTTTT. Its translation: CASSESATWDTGELFF.

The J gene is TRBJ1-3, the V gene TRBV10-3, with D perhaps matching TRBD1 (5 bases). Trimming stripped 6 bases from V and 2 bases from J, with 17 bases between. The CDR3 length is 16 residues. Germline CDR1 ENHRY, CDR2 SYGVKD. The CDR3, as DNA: TGTGCCATCAGGGAGATCAAACCGGGGGCTGGAAACACCATATATTTT. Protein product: CAIREIKPGAGNTIYF.

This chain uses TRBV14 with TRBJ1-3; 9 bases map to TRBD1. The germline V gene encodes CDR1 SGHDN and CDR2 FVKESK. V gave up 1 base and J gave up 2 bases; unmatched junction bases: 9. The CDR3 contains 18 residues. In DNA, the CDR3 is TGTGCCAGCAGCCAAGTCCCGGGACAGGGATCGACTGGAAACACCATATATTTT. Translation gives CASSQVPGQGSTGNTIYF. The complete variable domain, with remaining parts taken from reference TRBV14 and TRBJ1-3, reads EAGVTQFPSHSVIEKGQTVTLRCDPISGHDNLYWYRRVMGKEIKFLLHFVKESKQDESGMPNNRFLAERTGGTYSTLKVQPAELEDSGVYFCASSQVPGQGSTGNTIYFGEGSWLTVV.